This T cell receptor beta chain appears in the sequencing data of a study of CXCR3-negative and CXCR3-positive naive CD8 T cells. The CDR3 runs to 15 residues. CDR1 is SEHNR and CDR2 is FQNEAQ in the germline V gene (reference sequence). Overall study results and limits: Greater hydrophobicity was found in TRB CDR3s of CXCR3-positive naive cells than of CXCR3-negative naive cells.

5' RACE with UMI labels generated the TRB cDNA libraries. With the 5' RACE reads reprocessed, TCRdb shows one record per CDR3 protein and no DNA. The listing contains about 150,000 distinct CDR3 sequences. A note on this clonotype: Its antigen is still unknown.

Input material: naive CXCR3+ CD8+ T cells from blood. Subset of the sample: CD45RO-CCR7+CD27+CD95- naive CD8+ T cells expressing CXCR3 (TNR3+). This clonotype was obtained from a human donor in good health. Some clones in this sample may be carry-over from other donors' samples. The V gene is TRBV7-9, the J gene TRBJ1-6. CDR3: CASSLGGVSISPLHF.